Listed here are 3 T cell receptor beta chains from one sample, sequenced in a study of T cell responses to AZD1222 COVID-19 vaccine (dated by TCRdb to the early 2020s). The library was made by the immunoSEQ multiplex PCR assay. The immuneACCESS repertoire file appears here via TCRdb, limited to in-frame rearrangements. These files lack a portion of the clones; in checked studies, under half of the deficit traces to unresolved V genes, and the cause of the others is not known. This sample is represented by roughly 120,000 clones; more than 85% of them were singletons. The ten biggest clones cover about 7.4% of the sample. The sample's time point label, decoded: about 28 days (+/-7) after the second vaccine dose. Sequencing was performed on peripheral blood, taken 28 days after the second AZD1222 dose. These receptors originate from an adult who received the AZD1222 COVID-19 vaccine.

The sample holds one count of this clone. The chain joins TRBV5-4 to TRBJ2-1; D is unclear. This CDR3 comprises 11 residues. Trimming removed 2 bases at V and 5 bases at J, with 2 bases between. The germline CDR1 and CDR2 sequences are SGHNT and YYREEE (reference sequence). The DNA of the CDR3 is TGTGCCAGCAGCTTTGACAATGAGCAGTTCTTC. This encodes CASSFDNEQFF. Complete variable domain (other parts from reference TRBV5-4 and TRBJ2-1): ETGVTQSPTHLIKTRGQQVTLRCSSQSGHNTVSWYQQALGQGPQFIFQYYREEENGRGNFPPRFSGLQFPNYSSELNVNALELDDSALYLCASSFDNEQFFGPGTRLTVL.

This chain uses TRBV7-9 with TRBJ2-7; 9 bases are a match to TRBD1. This CDR3 is 14 amino acids long. The germline V gene has CDR1 SEHNR and CDR2 FQNEAQ (reference sequence). J gave up 2 bases and V 5 bases, and 4 bases lay outside the gene matches. The CDR3 is CASSLGTGTYEQYF. The CDR3 DNA reads TGTGCCAGCAGCCTCGGGACAGGGACCTACGAGCAGTACTTC.

This chain connects TRBV4-2 to TRBJ2-7, with unresolved D. CDR1 is LGHNA, CDR2 YNFKEQ, per germline. V was pared by 2 bases and J by 2 bases, with 16 bases between. The CDR3 runs 16 residues. CDR3 in DNA: TGTGCCAGCAGCCAAACTTTAGGCGGAACTACCTACGAGCAGTACTTC. Amino acid sequence: CASSQTLGGTTYEQYF.